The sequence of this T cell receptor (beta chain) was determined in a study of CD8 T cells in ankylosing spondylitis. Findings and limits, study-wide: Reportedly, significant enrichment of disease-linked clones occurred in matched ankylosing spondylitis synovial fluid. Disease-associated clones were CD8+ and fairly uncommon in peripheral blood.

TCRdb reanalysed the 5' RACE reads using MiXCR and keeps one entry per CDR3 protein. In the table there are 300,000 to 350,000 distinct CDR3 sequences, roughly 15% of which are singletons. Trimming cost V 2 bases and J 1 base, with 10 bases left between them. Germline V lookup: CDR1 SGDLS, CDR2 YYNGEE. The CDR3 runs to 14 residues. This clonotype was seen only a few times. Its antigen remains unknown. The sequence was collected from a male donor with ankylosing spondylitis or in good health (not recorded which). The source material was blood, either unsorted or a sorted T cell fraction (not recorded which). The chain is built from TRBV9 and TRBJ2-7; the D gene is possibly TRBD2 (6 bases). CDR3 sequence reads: CASSVAGLSYEQYF. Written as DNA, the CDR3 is TGTGCCAGCAGCGTCGCGGGACTTTCCTACGAGCAGTACTTC. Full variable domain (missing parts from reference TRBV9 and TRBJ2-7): DSGVTQTPKHLITATGQRVTLRCSPRSGDLSVYWYQQSLDQGLQFLIQYYNGEERAKGNILERFSAQQFPDLHSELNLSSLELGDSALYFCASSVAGLSYEQYFGPGTRLTVT.